This TCR beta chain was recovered during a study of T cell repertoires in cytomegalovirus infection (dated by TCRdb to between 2017 and 2020). About the study as a whole: Peptide stimulations targeted recently identified HLA-C-restricted CMV epitopes, whose presentation resists viral immunomodulation, together with well-studied HLA-B-restricted epitopes. Donor HLA type was relevant to the analysis, because carriage of CMV infection together with the matching HLA type was indicated by public TCR beta signatures. On the study overall, not on this receptor specifically: In both this cohort and an independent cohort of some 350 donors, the cumulative frequency of public TCR beta family members distinguished carriers of CMV infection plus the relevant HLA type. The ex vivo response was dominated by HLA-C-restricted CMV-specific TCR beta clonotypes, and the single most frequent clonotype in two of eight donors was supplied by these HLA-C-restricted clonotypes.

The sample's treatment or condition, from its label and the paper: in vitro stimulation with specific CMV peptide epitopes to enrich CMV-specific T cells. The CDR3 has 16 amino acids, counting the end cysteine and phenylalanine. The kept DNA is CDR3 alone, 48 bases in frame from the first base. V was cut back by 6 bases and J by 0 bases, leaving a gap of 17 bases between them. In the germline V gene, CDR1 corresponds to ENHRY and CDR2 to SYGVKD. Sequencing took place on an Illumina HiSeq 1500. TCRdb took the public reads, trimmed them with fastp at Q25, ran MiXCR for clone calling and kept in-frame beta chains. Rows merge per CDR3 protein into single entries with the most common DNA and genes. A total of around 430,000 distinct CDR3 sequences appear in this sample, approximately 40% of them only once. The top ten constitute around 45% of the sample. Turning to this clonotype: Its antigen is unknown. Base-call qualities are not available, and no considerably larger clone is one nucleotide away.

The chain is encoded by TRBV10-3 joined to TRBJ1-2, and perhaps TRBD1 as D gene, on 6 matching bases. The starting material was cultured PBMCs, obtained from culture after CMV antigen stimulation. The TCR originated in a human donor in good health (CMV status not recorded). Some clones in this sample may be carry-over from other donors' samples. CDR3 loop: CAIRGQGIGTNYGYTF. DNA sequence: TGTGCCATCAGGGGCCAGGGGATCGGAACTAACTATGGCTACACCTTC.